These 10 T cell receptor beta chains were sequenced from one sample in a study of T cell clonality in common variable immunodeficiency. Study outcomes and limitations: Fewer deletions and N-nucleotide insertions were reportedly seen in common variable immunodeficiency TCR beta sequences.

Generated by immunoSEQ multiplex PCR, the TCRdb table keeps only in-frame clones and is missing some. This sample comprises 25,000 to 30,000 clones, none seen once only. The antigens of these receptors remain unknown. The sample taken for sequencing was peripheral blood mononuclear cells. These receptors originate from a human donor with common variable immunodeficiency.

In its sample, this clone was seen a few times. The sequence runs out 3 residues before the end of the CDR3; the remainder is reconstructed from the germline J gene. The V and J genes are TRBV5-1 and TRBJ2-1; D unclear. Germline values: CDR1 SGHRS, CDR2 YFSETQ. The CDR3 is 14 amino acids. V was clipped by 1 base and J by 6 bases, with 11 bases between them. The CDR3 bases that were read are TGCGCCAGCAGCTTGACGTCTCAGGTCAATGAG. Its translation: CASSLTSQVNE. The CDR3 in its entirety is CASSLTSQVNEQFF.

The CDR3 is CASSERLDQPQHF. The part of the CDR3 DNA that was read is TGTGCCAGCAGTGAAAGGTTGGATCAGCCC. The V and J genes are TRBV6-1 and TRBJ1-5; no definite D call. The CDR3 is cut off 3 residues early in the read; its end comes from the germline J gene. The CDR3 covers 13 residues. Germline V lookup: CDR1 MNHNS, CDR2 SASEGT. V dropped 2 bases and J dropped 5 bases, with 7 bases sitting between them.

There are a few counts of this clone. The CDR3 region is CASSPQRATGGRNEQYF. The DNA read from the CDR3 is TGTGCCAGCTCACCCCAAAGGGCGACAGGGGGCAGGAACGAG. The chain employs TRBV18 and TRBJ2-7, with 10 positions matching TRBD1. The read terminates 3 residues ahead of where the CDR3 ends, so the germline J gene completes it. Germline lookup yields CDR1 KGHSH and CDR2 LQKENI. This CDR3 has 17 residues. Unmatched junction bases numbered 13, after V lost 3 bases and J lost 5 bases.

Concerning this clone itself: Sequencing ends 3 residues short of the CDR3 end; the germline J gene provides the rest. The rearrangement uses TRBV11-3 and TRBJ2-1; 7 nucleotides align to TRBD2. Germline CDR1 SGHNT, CDR2 YENEEA. The J segment lost 9 bases and the V segment lost 1 base, leaving 6 bases of the junction unmatched. The CDR3 totals 14 residues. The CDR3 DNA, read in part, is TGTGCCAGCAGCTTAGGGCTAGCGGACGCTGAG. Protein: CASSLGLADAE. The full CDR3 is CASSLGLADAEQFF.

This clone was recorded at least ten times. The CDR3 end lies 3 residues beyond the end of the read and is filled in from the germline J gene. V is TRBV18 and J is TRBJ1-6; the match to TRBD1 covers 7 bases. This CDR3 has 15 amino acids. J gave up 6 bases and V 3 bases, and 5 bases lay outside the gene matches. The germline gives CDR1 KGHSH, CDR2 LQKENI. Incomplete CDR3 DNA: TGTGCCAGCTCACCTGAGGGGACAGTTAATTCACCC. The encoded protein is CASSPEGTVNSP. The entire CDR3 sequence reads CASSPEGTVNSPLHF.

This clone was seen only a few times. The read falls 3 residues short of the CDR3 end, and the missing part is taken from the germline J gene. This chain connects TRBV11-2 to TRBJ2-7, with D perhaps TRBD2 (5 bases). Between the trimmed V and J ends, which lost 5 bases and 6 bases, there was a span of 14 bases. Germline assignment: CDR1 SGHAT and CDR2 FQNNGV. CDR3 size: 13 residues. The CDR3 sequence is CASSGGLVREQYF. Partial CDR3 DNA: TGTGCCAGCAGCGGCGGACTCGTGCGCGAG.

This clone has just a few counts. The read terminates 3 residues ahead of where the CDR3 ends, so the germline J gene completes it. The chain carries TRBV19 and TRBJ1-5; D uncertain. V lost 6 bases and J lost 5, with 11 bases in between. Germline-derived CDR1 and CDR2 are LNHDA and SQIVND (reference sequence). CDR3 length: 13 amino acids. The covered CDR3 bases are TGTGCCAGTAGCGCGAAGCGGGATCAGCCC. Its protein is CASSAKRDQP. The whole CDR3 region reads CASSAKRDQPQHF.

A note on this clone: The sequence runs out 3 residues before the end of the CDR3; the remainder is reconstructed from the germline J gene. The gene calls are TRBV18 and TRBJ1-1; no definite D call. Germline V gene data show CDR1 as KGHSH and CDR2 as LQKENI. The CDR3 is 15 residues long. The V end lost 1 base, the J end lost 5 bases, and 14 bases lay between the germline ends. CDR3 sequence: CASSPQGLSTTEAFF. CDR3 DNA (partial): TGTGCCAGCTCACCACAAGGGCTCAGCACGACTGAA. The whole variable domain, filled in from reference TRBV18 and TRBJ1-1, reads NAGVMQNPRHLVRRRGQEARLRCSPMKGHSHVYWYRQLPEEGLKFMVYLQKENIIDESGMPKERFSAEFPKEGPSILRIQQVVRGDSAAYFCASSPQGLSTTEAFFGQGTRLTVV.

This clone was observed many times. The read ends 3 residues before the CDR3 terminus; that terminus is restored from the germline J gene. This chain joins TRBV5-1 and TRBJ2-4; a weak D match, TRBD2 (6 bases). Germline CDR1 reads SGHRS; CDR2 reads YFSETQ. The CDR3 is 16 amino acids. With 4 bases removed from V and 8 bases from J, the gap between germline ends came to 22 bases. The sequenced part of the CDR3 DNA is TGCGCCAGCAGCGATGGGCGGGGTCTCTGGGTCGACATT. Amino acid sequence: CASSDGRGLWVDI. In full, the CDR3 is CASSDGRGLWVDIQYF.

Worth noting for this clone: The read comes to an end 3 residues before the CDR3 does, leaving the germline J gene to fill in the end. The V and J genes are TRBV5-1 and TRBJ2-1; 7 bases map to TRBD2. J gave up 4 bases and V 4 bases, and 8 bases lay outside the gene matches. The CDR3 is 15 amino acids. The V gene's germline CDR1 is SGHRS and CDR2 YFSETQ. The CDR3 spells CASSLSGAGYNEQFF. CDR3 DNA, as far as it was read: TGCGCCAGCAGCCTCAGCGGGGCCGGGTACAATGAG.